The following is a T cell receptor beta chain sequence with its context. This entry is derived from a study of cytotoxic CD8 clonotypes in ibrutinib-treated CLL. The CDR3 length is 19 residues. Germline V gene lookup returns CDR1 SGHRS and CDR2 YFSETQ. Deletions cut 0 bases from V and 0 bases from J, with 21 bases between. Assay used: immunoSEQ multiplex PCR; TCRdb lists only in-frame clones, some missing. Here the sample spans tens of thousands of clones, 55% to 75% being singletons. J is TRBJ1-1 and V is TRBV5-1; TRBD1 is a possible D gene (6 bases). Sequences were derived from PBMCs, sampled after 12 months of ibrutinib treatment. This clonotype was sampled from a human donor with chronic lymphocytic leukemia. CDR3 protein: CASSLGALRTVIMNTEAFF. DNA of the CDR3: TGCGCCAGCAGCTTGGGAGCCCTAAGGACAGTTATCATGAACACTGAAGCTTTCTTT.